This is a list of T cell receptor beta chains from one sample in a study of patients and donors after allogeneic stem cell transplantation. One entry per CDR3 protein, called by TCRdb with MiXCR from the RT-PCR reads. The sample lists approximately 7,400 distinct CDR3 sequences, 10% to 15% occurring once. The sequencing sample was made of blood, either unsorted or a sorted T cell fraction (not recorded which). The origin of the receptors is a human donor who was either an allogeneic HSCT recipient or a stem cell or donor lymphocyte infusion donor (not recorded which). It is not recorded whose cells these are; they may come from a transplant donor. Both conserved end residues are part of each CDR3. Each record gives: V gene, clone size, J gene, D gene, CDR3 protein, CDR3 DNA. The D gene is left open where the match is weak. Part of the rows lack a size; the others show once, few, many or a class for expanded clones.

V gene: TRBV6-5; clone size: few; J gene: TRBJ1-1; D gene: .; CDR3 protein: CASSSSSEAFF; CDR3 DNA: TGTGCCAGCAGCTCTTCGTCAGAAGCTTTCTTT
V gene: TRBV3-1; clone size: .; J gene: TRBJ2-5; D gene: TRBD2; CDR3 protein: CASSPLTSIQYF; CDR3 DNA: TGTGCCAGCAGCCCCCTGACTAGCATCCAGTACTTC
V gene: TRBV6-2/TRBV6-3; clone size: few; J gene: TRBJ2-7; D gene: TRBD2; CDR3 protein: CASSEPSGEQYF; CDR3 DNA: TGTGCCAGCAGCGAACCTAGCGGCGAGCAGTACTTC
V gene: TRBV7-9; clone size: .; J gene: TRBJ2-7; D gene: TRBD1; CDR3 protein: CALGTGGNTGLYEQYF; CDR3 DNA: TGTGCACTCGGGACAGGGGGTAATACGGGACTCTACGAGCAGTACTTC
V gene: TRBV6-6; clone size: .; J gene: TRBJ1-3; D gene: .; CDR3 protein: CASSRDKGSGNTIYF; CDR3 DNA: TGTGCCAGCAGTCGGGACAAGGGCTCAGGAAACACCATATATTTT
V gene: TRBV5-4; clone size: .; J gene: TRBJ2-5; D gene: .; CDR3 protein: CASSLVTGTWETQYF; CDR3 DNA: TGTGCCAGCAGCTTGGTCACAGGGACTTGGGAGACCCAGTACTTC
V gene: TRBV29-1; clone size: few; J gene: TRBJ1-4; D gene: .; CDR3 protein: CSVEEQPDEKLFF; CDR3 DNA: TGCAGCGTTGAAGAACAACCCGATGAAAAACTGTTTTTT
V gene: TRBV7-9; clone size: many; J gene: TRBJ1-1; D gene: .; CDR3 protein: CASSSRTGMNTEAFF; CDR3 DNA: TGTGCCAGCAGTTCTAGGACGGGAATGAACACTGAAGCTTTCTTT
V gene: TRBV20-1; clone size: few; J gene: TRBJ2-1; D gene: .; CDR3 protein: CSAKWSSYNEQFF; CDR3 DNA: TGCAGTGCCAAATGGAGCTCCTACAATGAGCAGTTCTTC
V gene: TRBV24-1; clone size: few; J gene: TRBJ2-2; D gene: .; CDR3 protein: CATSDPGPTAGELFF; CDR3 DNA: TGTGCCACCAGTGATCCGGGACCGACGGCCGGGGAGCTGTTTTTT
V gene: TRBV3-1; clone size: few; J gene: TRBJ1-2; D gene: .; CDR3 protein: CASSQDATGGFDGYTF; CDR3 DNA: TGTGCCAGCAGCCAAGATGCGACAGGAGGTTTTGATGGCTACACCTTC
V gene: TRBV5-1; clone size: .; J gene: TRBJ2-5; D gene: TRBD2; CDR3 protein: CASSPVTSGRGETQYF; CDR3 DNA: TGCGCCAGCAGCCCGGTCACTAGCGGGAGGGGAGAGACCCAGTACTTC
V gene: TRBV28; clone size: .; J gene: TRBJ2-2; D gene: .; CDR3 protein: CASGLGELFF; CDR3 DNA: TGTGCCAGCGGCCTCGGGGAGCTGTTTTTT
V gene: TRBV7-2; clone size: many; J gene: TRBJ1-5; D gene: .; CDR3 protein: CASSLGPGYNQPQHF; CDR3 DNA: TGTGCCAGCAGCTTAGGTCCAGGGTACAATCAGCCCCAGCATTTT
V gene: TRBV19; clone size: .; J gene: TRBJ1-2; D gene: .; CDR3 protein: CASSSWGDYGYTF; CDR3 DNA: TGTGCCAGTAGTAGTTGGGGGGACTATGGCTACACCTTC
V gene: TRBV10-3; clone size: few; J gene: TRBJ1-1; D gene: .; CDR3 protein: CAIRVFADTEAFF; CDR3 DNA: TGTGCCATCAGGGTGTTTGCGGACACTGAAGCTTTCTTT
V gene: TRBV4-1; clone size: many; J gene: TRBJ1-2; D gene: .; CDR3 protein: CASSTGGGNYGYTF; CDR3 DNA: TGCGCCAGCAGCACGGGCGGGGGGAACTATGGCTACACCTTC
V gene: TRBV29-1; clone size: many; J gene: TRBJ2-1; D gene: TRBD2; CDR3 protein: CSAGLAGINEQFF; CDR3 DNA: TGCAGCGCGGGACTAGCGGGGATCAATGAGCAGTTCTTC
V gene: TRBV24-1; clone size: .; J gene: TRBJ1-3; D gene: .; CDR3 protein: CATPSAWSGNTIYF; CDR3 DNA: TGTGCCACCCCATCGGCCTGGTCCGGAAACACCATATATTTT
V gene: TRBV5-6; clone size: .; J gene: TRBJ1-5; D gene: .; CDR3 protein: CASSPGWGTNQPQHF; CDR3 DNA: TGTGCCAGCAGCCCCGGTTGGGGTACCAATCAGCCCCAGCATTTT
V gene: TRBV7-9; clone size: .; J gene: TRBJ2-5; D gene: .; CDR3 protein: CASSSTGIQTQYF; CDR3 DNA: TGTGCCAGCAGCTCCACAGGAATCCAGACCCAGTACTTC
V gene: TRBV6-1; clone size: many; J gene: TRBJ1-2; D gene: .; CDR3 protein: CASSAGTLYGYTF; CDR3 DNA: TGTGCCAGCAGTGCTGGGACACTCTATGGCTACACCTTC
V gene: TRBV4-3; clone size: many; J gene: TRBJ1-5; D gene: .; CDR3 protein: CASSQLRQDGQPQHF; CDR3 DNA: TGCGCCAGCAGCCAATTGAGACAGGATGGCCAGCCCCAGCATTTT
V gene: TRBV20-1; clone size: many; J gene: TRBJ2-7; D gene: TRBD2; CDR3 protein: CSARKPAGGLYEQYF; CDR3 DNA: TGCAGTGCTAGGAAACCAGCGGGAGGGTTATACGAGCAGTACTTC
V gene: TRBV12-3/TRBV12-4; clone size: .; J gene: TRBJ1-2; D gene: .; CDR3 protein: CASSLGGGYGYTF; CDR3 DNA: TGTGCCAGCAGTTTAGGTGGCGGCTATGGCTACACCTTC
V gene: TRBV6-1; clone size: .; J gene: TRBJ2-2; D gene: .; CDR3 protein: CASSEVGRAVAGELFF; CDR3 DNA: TGTGCCAGCAGTGAAGTTGGCAGGGCGGTAGCCGGGGAGCTGTTTTTT
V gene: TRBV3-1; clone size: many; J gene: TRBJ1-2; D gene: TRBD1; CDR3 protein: CASTLGQGYNQGGYTF; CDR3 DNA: TGTGCCAGCACCCTGGGACAGGGATATAACCAGGGTGGCTACACCTTC
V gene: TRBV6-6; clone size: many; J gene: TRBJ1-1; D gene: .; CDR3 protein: CASKARENTEAFF; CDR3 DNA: TGTGCCAGCAAGGCCAGGGAGAACACTGAAGCTTTCTTT
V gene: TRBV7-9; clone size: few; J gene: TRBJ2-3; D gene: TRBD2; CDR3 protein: CASSLWAGTSGTDTQYF; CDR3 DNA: TGTGCCAGCAGCTTATGGGCCGGGACTAGCGGCACAGATACGCAGTATTTT
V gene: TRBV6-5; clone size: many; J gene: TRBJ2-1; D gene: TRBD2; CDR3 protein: CASSYLQGGSGRIQLDEQFF; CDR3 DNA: TGTGCCAGCAGTTACTTACAAGGGGGTAGCGGGAGAATTCAATTGGATGAGCAGTTCTTC
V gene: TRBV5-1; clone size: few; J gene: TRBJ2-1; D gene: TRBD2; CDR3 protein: CASSLNPLAGNNEQFF; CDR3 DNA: TGCGCCAGCAGCCTTAATCCCCTAGCGGGGAACAATGAGCAGTTCTTC
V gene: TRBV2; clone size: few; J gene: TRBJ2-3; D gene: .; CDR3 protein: CASSADTDTQYF; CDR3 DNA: TGTGCCAGCAGTGCTGACACAGATACGCAGTATTTT
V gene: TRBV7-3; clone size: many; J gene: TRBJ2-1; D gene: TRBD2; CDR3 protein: CASSITSVGEQFF; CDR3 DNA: TGTGCCAGCAGCATTACTAGCGTCGGAGAGCAGTTCTTC
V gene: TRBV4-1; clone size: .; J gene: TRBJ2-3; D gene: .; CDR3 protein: CASSQLALDTQYF; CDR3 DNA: TGCGCCAGCAGCCAGCTAGCTTTAGATACGCAGTATTTT
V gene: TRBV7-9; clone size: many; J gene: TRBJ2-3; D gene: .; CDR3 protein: CASSLAGDDTDTQYF; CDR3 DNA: TGTGCCAGCAGCTTAGCTGGAGATGACACAGATACGCAGTATTTT
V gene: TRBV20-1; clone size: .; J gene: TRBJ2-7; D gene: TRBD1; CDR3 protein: CSAAGTGLYEQYF; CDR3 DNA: TGCAGTGCCGCCGGGACAGGCCTCTACGAGCAGTACTTC
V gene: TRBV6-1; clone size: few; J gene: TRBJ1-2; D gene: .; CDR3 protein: CASRPRATGHGYTF; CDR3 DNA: TGTGCCAGCAGGCCGAGGGCGACAGGCCATGGCTACACCTTC
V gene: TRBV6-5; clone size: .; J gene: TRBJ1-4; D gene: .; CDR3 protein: CARIHGNSCFGNEKLFF; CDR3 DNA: TGTGCCAGAATCCACGGGAACAGCTGCTTTGGTAATGAAAAACTGTTTTTT
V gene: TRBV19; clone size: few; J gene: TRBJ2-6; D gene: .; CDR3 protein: CASSKAGPSGANVLTF; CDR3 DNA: TGTGCCAGTAGTAAGGCGGGGCCGTCTGGGGCCAACGTCCTGACTTTC
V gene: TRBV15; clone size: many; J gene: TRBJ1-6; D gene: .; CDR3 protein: CATSRGERFSPLHF; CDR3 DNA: TGTGCCACCAGCAGGGGGGAGCGTTTTTCACCCCTCCACTTT
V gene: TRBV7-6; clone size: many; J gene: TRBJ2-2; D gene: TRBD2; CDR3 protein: CASSLSTGGITGELFF; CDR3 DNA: TGTGCCAGCAGCTTAAGCACGGGGGGAATCACCGGGGAGCTGTTTTTT
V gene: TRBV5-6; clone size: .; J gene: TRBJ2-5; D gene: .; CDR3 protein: CASSSDTGFDIWETQYF; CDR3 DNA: TGTGCCAGCAGCTCGGACACAGGGTTTGACATTTGGGAGACCCAGTACTTC
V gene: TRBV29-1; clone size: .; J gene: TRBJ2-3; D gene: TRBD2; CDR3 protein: CRGWGLAGEGDTQYF; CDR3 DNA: TGCAGGGGATGGGGACTAGCGGGAGAGGGAGATACGCAGTATTTT
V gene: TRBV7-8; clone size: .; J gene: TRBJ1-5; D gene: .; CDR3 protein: CASSPTADSNQPQHF; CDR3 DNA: TGTGCCAGCAGCCCGACAGCAGATAGCAATCAGCCCCAGCATTTT
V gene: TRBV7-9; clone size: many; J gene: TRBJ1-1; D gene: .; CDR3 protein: CASSLGPDGAFF; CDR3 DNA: TGTGCCAGCAGCCTCGGACCCGACGGAGCTTTCTTT
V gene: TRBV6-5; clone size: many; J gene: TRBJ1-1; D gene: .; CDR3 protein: CASNQWGDTEAFF; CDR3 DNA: TGTGCCAGCAATCAGTGGGGGGACACTGAAGCTTTCTTT
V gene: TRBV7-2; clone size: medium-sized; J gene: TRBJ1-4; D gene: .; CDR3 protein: CASSLQGPSNEKLFF; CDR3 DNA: TGTGCCAGCAGCCTCCAAGGTCCAAGCAATGAAAAACTGTTTTTT
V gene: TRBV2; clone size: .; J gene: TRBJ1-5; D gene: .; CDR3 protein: CASSGTIGDQPQHF; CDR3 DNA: TGTGCCAGCAGCGGGACAATTGGGGATCAGCCCCAGCATTTT
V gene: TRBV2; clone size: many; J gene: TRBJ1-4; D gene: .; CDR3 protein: CASGSVLGATNEKLFF; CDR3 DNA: TGTGCCAGCGGCTCCGTCCTTGGGGCAACTAATGAAAAACTGTTTTTT
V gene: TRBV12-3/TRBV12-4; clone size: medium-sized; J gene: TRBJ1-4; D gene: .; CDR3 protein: CASSRQGGGEKLFF; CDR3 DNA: TGTGCCAGCAGCCGCCAGGGTGGCGGTGAAAAACTGTTTTTT
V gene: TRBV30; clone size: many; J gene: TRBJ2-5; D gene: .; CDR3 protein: CAWSPGTRETQYF; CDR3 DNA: TGTGCCTGGAGTCCTGGGACACGAGAGACCCAGTACTTC